This passage covers 30 T cell receptor beta chains from one sample sequenced in a study of monozygotic twins with cystic fibrosis. The protocol was immunoSEQ multiplex PCR, while the TCRdb copy is restricted to in-frame clones and leaves out a portion. The sample has under 30,000 clones; 90% are singletons. The sample taken for sequencing was blood. The origin of the receptors is a girl aged 2 to 10 with cystic fibrosis.

The CDR3 coding sequence is TGTGCCAGCAGCCCGGACATGTCCTACGAGCAGTACTTC. Residues: CASSPDMSYEQYF. The V and J genes are TRBV7-9 and TRBJ2-7; possibly TRBD1 for D (5 bases). Trimming took off 5 bases at V and 1 base at J, with 9 bases between the two ends. Germline values: CDR1 SEHNR, CDR2 FQNEAQ (reference sequence). This CDR3 comprises 13 residues.

This chain links TRBV9 with TRBJ2-5, with 16 bases that match TRBD2. Looked up from germline, CDR1 is SGDLS and CDR2 is YYNGEE. Trimming removed 3 bases from V and 5 bases from J; junction bases left unmatched: 7. This CDR3 contains 17 residues. CDR3 in DNA: TGTGCCAGCAGCGCCGGGACTAGCGGGGGGGCAGGGGAGACCCAGTACTTC. Its translation is CASSAGTSGGAGETQYF.

This clone was counted a few times. The chain uses TRBV30 and TRBJ1-1; a possible D gene is TRBD1 (5 bases). The CDR3 covers 15 residues. Trimming stripped 0 bases from V and 10 bases from J, with 21 bases between. The germline gives CDR1 GTSNPN, CDR2 SVGIG (reference sequence). The CDR3 coding sequence is TGTGCCTGGAGTGTACTCATGGAGGGGTTGGTGGGAGCTTTCTTT. It encodes CAWSVLMEGLVGAFF.

This clone appeared a single time. Here the CDR3 reads CASSLLGGQETQYF. The CDR3 DNA follows: TGTGCCAGCAGCTTGTTAGGGGGGCAAGAGACCCAGTACTTC. The V and J genes are TRBV5-6 and TRBJ2-5; the D call may be TRBD1 or TRBD2 (6 bases each). V was shortened by 1 base and J by 2 bases, with 9 bases between the two germline ends. The CDR3 consists of 14 residues. CDR1 and CDR2 from the germline V gene are SGHDT and YYEEEE.

This chain links TRBV19 with TRBJ1-1; no definite D call. CDR3 length: 12 residues. Trimming pared 2 bases from V and 4 bases from J, leaving 5 bases between. Germline CDR1 LNHDA, CDR2 SQIVND (reference sequence). The CDR3 DNA reads as TGTGCCAGTAGTATAATAGGCACTGAAGCTTTCTTT. It encodes CASSIIGTEAFF.

The V and J genes are TRBV14 and TRBJ2-3; TRBD1 is a possible D gene (5 bases). Trimming pared 0 bases from V and 2 bases from J, leaving 12 bases between. This CDR3 spans 16 amino acids. CDR1 and CDR2 (germline): SGHDN, FVKESK. The CDR3 DNA sequence: TGTGCCAGCAGCCAAGACAGGGTACTGTACACAGATACGCAGTATTTT. It codes for CASSQDRVLYTDTQYF.

The chain recombines TRBV6-9 with TRBJ2-1, with 7 bases lining up with TRBD1. The V gene's germline CDR1 is MNHGY and CDR2 SVAAGI. The CDR3 consists of 23 residues. V gave up 6 bases and J gave up 5 bases; unmatched junction bases: 34. CDR3 bases: TGTGCCAGCAGCCGAACAACCACCCCGTCCCTCGAAAAAACCGGGACAGAGGACAATGAGCAGTTCTTC. Encoded protein: CASSRTTTPSLEKTGTEDNEQFF.

The rearrangement uses TRBV5-5 and TRBJ2-2; 13 positions agree with TRBD2. The germline V gene encodes CDR1 SGHKS and CDR2 YYEKEE (reference sequence). CDR3 length: 19 residues. Losses at the gene ends were 2 bases for V and 5 bases for J; bases not matched to a gene: 12. This CDR3 reads CASSFTGTSGALRTGELFF. The CDR3 region has the DNA TGTGCCAGCAGCTTTACCGGGACTAGCGGGGCCCTAAGGACCGGGGAGCTGTTTTTT.

This clone occurred once. The rearrangement joins TRBV4-2 to TRBJ2-3; 9 bases map to TRBD2. CDR3 length: 15 residues. Unmatched junction bases numbered 6, after V lost 1 base and J lost 7 bases. Germline V CDR1 and CDR2: LGHNA, YNFKEQ. The CDR3 is CASSQVVAGVNTQYF. In DNA, the CDR3 is TGTGCCAGCAGCCAAGTAGTAGCGGGGGTGAATACGCAGTATTTT.

This chain uses TRBV6-5 with TRBJ1-2; D is undetermined. The germline V gene has CDR1 MNHEY and CDR2 SVGAGI. The CDR3 is made up of 15 amino acids. V lost 2 bases to trimming and J lost 1 base, with 11 bases between them. The CDR3 region has the DNA TGTGCCAGCAGTTACGGCCAGTTCAATAACTATGGCTACACCTTC. It encodes CASSYGQFNNYGYTF.

The rearrangement links TRBV30 to TRBJ2-7; D unresolved. Trimming removed 0 bases at V and 9 bases at J, with 21 bases between. CDR3 length equals 15 residues. The V gene's germline CDR1 is GTSNPN and CDR2 SVGIG (reference sequence). The CDR3: CAWSVSFGSFGGQYF. The CDR3 coding sequence is TGTGCCTGGAGTGTATCTTTTGGCAGCTTCGGTGGGCAGTACTTC.

V is TRBV5-6 and J is TRBJ2-3, with TRBD2 identical over 8 bases. V shed 0 bases, J shed 2 bases, and the junction held 8 bases outside the gene matches. The CDR3 is 17 residues long. Germline V gene sequence: CDR1 SGHDT, CDR2 YYEEEE. The CDR3 loop reads CASSLEAGGTFTDTQYF. CDR3 bases: TGTGCCAGCAGCTTGGAGGCGGGGGGTACCTTCACAGATACGCAGTATTTT. Supplemented by reference TRBV5-6 and TRBJ2-3, the full variable domain reads DAGVTQSPTHLIKTRGQQVTLRCSPKSGHDTVSWYQQALGQGPQFIFQYYEEEERQRGNFPDRFSGHQFPNYSSELNVNALLLGDSALYLCASSLEAGGTFTDTQYFGPGTRLTVL.

Comment on this clone: In the same sample, other DNA sequences code for this CDR3. The chain combines TRBV5-1 with TRBJ1-2, with 10 bases identical to TRBD1. The germline V gene encodes CDR1 SGHRS and CDR2 YFSETQ. Trimming took 3 bases from V and 2 from J; bases not matched to a gene: 1. The CDR3 totals 14 residues. The CDR3 DNA follows: TGCGCCAGCAGCTCGGGACAGGGGAACTATGGCTACACCTTC. It codes for CASSSGQGNYGYTF.

The chain is built from TRBV9 and TRBJ2-2; the D gene is possibly TRBD1 (5 bases). V dropped 7 bases and J dropped 3 bases, with 19 bases sitting between them. The CDR3 is 16 amino acids. Germline-derived CDR1 and CDR2 are SGDLS and YYNGEE. The CDR3 region is CASAKRPRVDTGELFF. CDR3 DNA: TGTGCCAGCGCCAAGCGCCCCAGGGTTGACACCGGGGAGCTGTTTTTT.

The CDR3 coding sequence is TGCGCCAGCAGCCAAGACCACTCCCTGACTAGTGTTGAGCAGTTCTTC. This encodes CASSQDHSLTSVEQFF. The J gene is TRBJ2-1, the V gene TRBV4-3; D perhaps matches TRBD2 (6 bases). The germline CDR1 and CDR2 sequences are LGHNA and YSLEER. This CDR3 spans 16 amino acids. V lost 0 bases, J lost 9 bases, and 18 bases lay in between.

This chain connects TRBV11-2 to TRBJ1-2, with 8 nucleotides matching TRBD1. V was pared by 5 bases and J by 5 bases, with 7 bases of the junction left unmatched. CDR1 is SGHAT, CDR2 FQNNGV, per germline. CDR3 length equals 14 residues. The chain's CDR3 is CASSNPGTGYGYTF. CDR3 coding DNA: TGTGCCAGCAGCAATCCCGGGACAGGATATGGCTACACCTTC. Using reference TRBV11-2 and TRBJ1-2 for the parts outside the CDR3, the full variable domain is EAGVAQSPRYKIIEKRQSVAFWCNPISGHATLYWYQQILGQGPKLLIQFQNNGVVDDSQLPKDRFSAERLKGVDSTLKIQPAKLEDSAVYLCASSNPGTGYGYTFGSGTRLTVV.

The genes are TRBV7-2 and TRBJ2-5, with 7 bases lining up with TRBD2. The CDR3 runs to 13 residues. J lost 5 bases, V lost 3 bases, and 3 bases had no gene match. Germline V gene lookup returns CDR1 SGHTA and CDR2 FQGNSA. CDR3 amino acids: CASSFRGEETQYF. CDR3 bases: TGTGCCAGCAGCTTCCGGGGGGAGGAGACCCAGTACTTC.

V and J are TRBV20-1 and TRBJ1-1; D unresolved. Germline CDR1 DFQATT, CDR2 SNEGSKA (reference sequence). V lost 3 bases and J 6 bases, leaving 8 bases between the germline ends. The CDR3 runs 11 residues. CDR3 nucleotides: TGCAGTGCTAGGTGGAGATCTGAAGCTTTCTTT. Its protein product is CSARWRSEAFF.

The V gene is TRBV7-2, the J gene TRBJ2-3; possibly TRBD1 or TRBD2 for D (5 bases each). The CDR3 totals 15 residues. Per germline, CDR1 SGHTA and CDR2 FQGNSA. Trimming removed 6 bases at V and 1 base at J, with 14 bases between. CDR3 amino acids: CASRNGDGRTDTQYF. CDR3 nucleotides: TGTGCCAGCAGGAACGGGGACGGACGCACAGATACGCAGTATTTT.

The gene calls are TRBV25-1 and TRBJ2-1; D not certain. This CDR3 has 10 residues. Germline-derived CDR1 and CDR2 are MGHDK and SYGVNS. V was pared by 6 bases and J by 6 bases, with 3 bases between. DNA of the CDR3: TGTGCCAGCAGCGGCAATGAGCAGTTCTTC. It translates to CASSGNEQFF.

The V call is TRBV25-1, the J call TRBJ1-4; possibly TRBD1 for D (5 bases). The CDR3 contains 13 residues. V gave up 3 bases and J gave up 8 bases, with 10 bases separating them. From germline, CDR1 is MGHDK and CDR2 SYGVNS. CDR3 protein: CASSEGPPEKLFF. CDR3 nucleotide sequence: TGTGCCAGCAGTGAGGGGCCACCGGAAAAACTGTTTTTT.

J is TRBJ2-3 and V is TRBV7-7; 9 nucleotides line up with TRBD1. V dropped 3 bases and J dropped 6; count of bases not matched to a gene: 4. This CDR3 is built from 14 residues. Germline lookup yields CDR1 SSHAT and CDR2 FNYEAQ (reference sequence). The CDR3 reads CASSFDRGVDTQYF. The CDR3 region has the DNA TGTGCCAGCAGCTTTGACAGGGGGGTCGATACGCAGTATTTT.

The rearrangement joins TRBV6-5 to TRBJ2-7, with 10 bases that match TRBD1. The germline gives CDR1 MNHEY, CDR2 SVGAGI. The ends lost 4 bases at V and 6 bases at J; junction bases unmatched: 9. This CDR3 has 15 amino acids. In nucleotides, the CDR3 is TGTGCCAGCAGTTCCTACGTGACAGGGGGCAGCGAGCAGTACTTC. Protein: CASSSYVTGGSEQYF.

The chain uses TRBV19 and TRBJ1-1; D might be TRBD1 (5 bases). The CDR3 sequence is 13 residues long. V was trimmed by 8 bases and J by 2 bases, leaving 12 bases between them. Germline V lookup: CDR1 LNHDA, CDR2 SQIVND (reference sequence). DNA of the CDR3: TGTGCCAGTGCTTGGGACGCTAACACTGAAGCTTTCTTT. Amino acid sequence: CASAWDANTEAFF.

Remarks on this clone: Without the conserved terminal phenylalanine or tryptophan, this CDR3 likely stems from a read error. No DNA is shown, since the ends of the CDR3 on it are uncertain; the CDR3 is the one TCRdb lists. The chain combines TRBV2 with TRBJ2-3; the DNA was not used to check the table's D call, TRBD1. Germline values: CDR1 SNHLY, CDR2 FYNNEI. The CDR3 is made up of 11 amino acids, end residues included. CDR3 region: CASAPGQGVRL.

The chain couples TRBV6-1 to TRBJ2-7; 7 positions match TRBD1. Germline V CDR1 and CDR2: MNHNS, SASEGT. The junction had 13 bases not matched to a gene; V was cut back by 7 bases and J by 7 bases. The CDR3 covers 14 residues. The CDR3 sequence: CASNRQGDLTEQYF. In nucleotides, the CDR3 is TGTGCCAGCAATCGACAGGGTGATTTAACGGAGCAGTACTTC.

The chain is built from TRBV30 and TRBJ2-1, with D perhaps matching TRBD2 (6 bases). This CDR3 is built from 13 residues. Deletions cut 4 bases from V and 8 bases from J, with 15 bases between. Germline V lookup: CDR1 GTSNPN, CDR2 SVGIG (reference sequence). The CDR3 nucleotides read TGTGCCTGGAATGATGGGGGGTTCCATGAGCAGTTCTTC. It translates to CAWNDGGFHEQFF.

V gene TRBV27 combines with J gene TRBJ2-7, with 9 bases matching TRBD1. The CDR3 totals 15 residues. V trimming: 0 bases; J trimming: 3 bases; junction bases outside the gene matches: 3. Germline CDR1 reads MNHEY; CDR2 reads SMNVEV (reference sequence). CDR3 DNA sequence: TGTGCCAGCAGTTTATCGGGGACAGGGTTCTACGAGCAGTACTTC. It specifies CASSLSGTGFYEQYF.

The rearrangement links TRBV11-2 to TRBJ2-7; D is uncertain. V was cut by 1 base and J by 0 bases, with 7 bases left in between. The CDR3 is 14 amino acids. Per germline, CDR1 SGHAT and CDR2 FQNNGV. CDR3 loop: CASSLGTGSYEQYF. The DNA for the CDR3 is TGTGCCAGCAGCTTAGGGACGGGCTCCTACGAGCAGTACTTC.

V usage is TRBV30 and J usage is TRBJ2-7; D remains ambiguous. CDR1 GTSNPN and CDR2 SVGIG come from the germline V gene (reference sequence). The CDR3 consists of 13 residues. Deletions cut 0 bases from V and 3 bases from J, with 9 bases between. Here the CDR3 DNA reads TGTGCCTGGAGTGTGGGCATTCACTACGAGCAGTACTTC. It translates to CAWSVGIHYEQYF.